The following is a T cell receptor beta chain sequence with its context. Its antigen is not identified. A much more abundant neighbour one base away suggests this may be a read error. Other DNA sequences in the same sample also yield this CDR3. The sample comes from a study of metastatic and nonmetastatic thyroid tumors. Whole-study results and caveats: Across blood and tumor, TCR beta diversity in malignant thyroid tumors was reportedly significantly higher than in benign nodules.

All patients reached thyroid surgery having received no treatment beforehand. This CDR3 contains 15 residues. Germline loops: CDR1 ENHRY, CDR2 SYGVKD. Trimming took 5 bases from V and 0 from J, leaving 11 bases between them. Authors' methods: The study's classifier, a distant-metastasis tool for papillary thyroid cancer, was built using CDR3 differences across clinicopathological groups. TCRdb called clones again from the PCR reads with MiXCR. These V and J calls originate from TCRdb's pipeline instead of the authors' own analysis. This table has about 93,000 clones, over 8.5% appearing once. The TCR originated in a female donor with papillary thyroid cancer or a benign thyroid nodule (not recorded which). Some clones in this sample may be carry-over from other donors' samples. The J gene is TRBJ2-4, the V gene TRBV10-3; a possible D gene is TRBD2 (5 bases). The sequencing sample was made of blood. DNA for the CDR3: TGTGCCATCAGTCAACCAGAGGGAGCCAAAAACATTCAGTACTTC. This gives the protein CAISQPEGAKNIQYF.